This T cell receptor (beta chain) was captured in a study of control samples from healthy donors and cancer patients. The CDR3 has 16 amino acids. The germline CDR1 and CDR2 sequences are MNHEY and SMNVEV (reference sequence). V lost 8 bases, J lost 7 bases, and 24 bases lay in between. The count of this clone is one. Profiled with immunoSEQ multiplex PCR; TCRdb holds only in-frame clones, not every one. The sample holds 100,000 to 150,000 clones, approximately 84% seen once. Material for sequencing was blood. The chain is built from TRBV27 and TRBJ2-1, with D perhaps matching TRBD1 (6 bases). The TCR sequence derives from a man aged 18 to 30 in good health. The CDR3 reads CASLVWGHSPMNEQFF. The CDR3 nucleotides are TGTGCCAGCCTAGTTTGGGGACACTCCCCCATGAATGAGCAGTTCTTC.